Sample share makes the clone carrying this T cell receptor (beta chain) medium-sized. Other DNA variants within this sample encode the same CDR3. This specimen belongs to a study of long-term antiretroviral therapy in people with HIV. There was at least one pre-ART PBMC sample for each donor, plus at least two post-ART PBMC samples. With survey level as its setting, the immunoSEQ assay was v3.0. The protocol was immunoSEQ multiplex PCR, while the TCRdb copy is restricted to in-frame clones and leaves out a portion. This sample carries fewer than 20,000 clones, about 77% of them seen once, and the ten largest clones take approximately 8.6%. Between the trimmed V and J ends, which lost 1 base and 3 bases, there was a span of 11 bases. CDR1 SSHAT and CDR2 FNYEAQ come from the germline V gene (reference sequence). The CDR3 has 15 residues.

Source: unsorted PBMCs, taken at the start of antiretroviral therapy, before treatment. The source is a woman aged 35 to 49 with HIV. V gene TRBV7-7 combines with J gene TRBJ2-3; D might be TRBD2 (6 bases). The CDR3 nucleotides read TGTGCCAGCAGCTTAGGCCGGAGGGGTACAGATACGCAGTATTTT. Translated: CASSLGRRGTDTQYF.